These 5 T cell receptor beta chains share one sample of origin, sequenced in a study of blood T cell repertoires in COVID-19. TCRdb keeps only in-frame clones here, not all; method: immunoSEQ multiplex PCR. Of under 250,000 clones in the sample, approximately 83% were seen once. The specimen was PBMCs or T cells enriched from blood (not recorded which). These receptors were obtained from a woman between 55 and 75 years old who had recovered from COVID-19.

The chain is built from TRBV7-9 and TRBJ1-2; a weak D match, TRBD1 (5 bases). From germline, CDR1 is SEHNR and CDR2 FQNEAQ (reference sequence). V lost 4 bases to trimming and J lost 3 bases, with 21 bases between them. The length of the CDR3 is 17 residues. CDR3 coding DNA: TGTGCCAGCAGCTCCATCCCCCACAGGAGGGTTCACTATGGCTACACCTTC. Its protein product is CASSSIPHRRVHYGYTF.

The chain couples TRBV6-5 to TRBJ1-1, with D unclear. V was cut by 6 bases and J by 5 bases, with 13 bases left in between. CDR1 and CDR2 from the germline V gene are MNHEY and SVGAGI. This CDR3 contains 13 residues. CDR3 sequence (DNA): TGTGCCAGCAGCCCCTTAGCGGGTACTGAAGCTTTCTTT. Its translation is CASSPLAGTEAFF.

In the case of this clone: The junction and the germline gene differ at one end; a read error may be behind it. V usage is TRBV6-5 and J usage is TRBJ2-1; 11 positions match TRBD2. The CDR3 is 15 amino acids. Germline V gives CDR1 MNHEY, CDR2 SVGAGI. CDR3 amino acids: CASCYSGGAGNEQFF. The CDR3 bases are TGTGCCAGCTGTTATAGCGGGGGGGCGGGCAATGAGCAGTTCTTC.

The chain has TRBV4-3 and TRBJ1-6; 9 bases agree with TRBD1. With 1 base clipped from V and 5 bases from J, the junction kept 3 bases outside the gene matches. The V gene's germline CDR1 is LGHNA and CDR2 YSLEER. CDR3 size: 16 residues. The CDR3 region has the DNA TGCGCCAGCAGCCAAGTAACAGGGGGCAATAATTCACCCCTCCACTTT. It is translated as CASSQVTGGNNSPLHF.

This chain uses TRBV27 with TRBJ1-6; D may be TRBD1 (6 bases). Germline V gene lookup returns CDR1 MNHEY and CDR2 SMNVEV (reference sequence). Between the trimmed V and J ends, which lost 4 bases and 8 bases, there was a span of 15 bases. This CDR3 comprises 15 residues. The chain's CDR3 is CASSSLGGADSPLHF. The CDR3 DNA reads TGTGCCAGCAGTTCCTTAGGGGGTGCGGATTCACCCCTCCACTTT.